A single sample is the source of the 5 T cell receptor beta chains below, sequenced in a study of shared clonotypes between healthy human individuals (dated by TCRdb to 2018 to 2021). Library prep was done by the immunoSEQ multiplex PCR assay. Drawn from immuneACCESS, this table holds only the in-frame rearrangements with V and J called that TCRdb kept. Clones are partly lost; checked studies trace under half to an unresolved V gene and leave the rest unexplained. The sample records 2 million to 2.5 million clones, about 92% of which are singletons. The top ten hold under 2% of the sample. CD8 naive samples were obtained by positive selection for CCR7 among CD45RO-negative cells, yielding a CD45RA+CCR7+ population from which TemRA cells were excluded. The sample consisted of naive CD8+ T cells from PBMCs. This specimen's cell subset or site label, per the study, means: CD45RA+CCR7+. These TCRs come from a man aged 18 to 30 in good health. Some clones in this sample may be carry-over from other donors' samples.

The chain links TRBV27 to TRBJ1-2, with TRBD1 matching 10 bases. CDR3 length equals 12 residues. Unmatched junction bases numbered 4, after V lost 8 bases and J lost 7 bases. Germline-derived CDR1 and CDR2 are MNHEY and SMNVEV (reference sequence). The CDR3 reads CASGDRGSGYTF. The CDR3 nucleotides are TGTGCCAGCGGGGACAGGGGATCTGGCTACACCTTC.

V and J are TRBV9 and TRBJ2-1; D possibly corresponds to TRBD2 (5 bases). Germline lookup yields CDR1 SGDLS and CDR2 YYNGEE. This CDR3 has 11 residues. V was pared by 0 bases and J by 13 bases, with 8 bases between. The chain's CDR3 is CASSVAGLQFF. CDR3 coding DNA: TGTGCCAGCAGCGTAGCGGGATTACAGTTCTTC.

The chain carries TRBV29-1 and TRBJ2-5, with 7 bases that match TRBD2. This CDR3 spans 14 amino acids. The V gene end was trimmed by 4 bases and the J gene end by 5 bases; junction bases not matched to a gene: 10. The germline gives CDR1 SQVTM, CDR2 ANQGSEA. DNA for the CDR3: TGCAGCGTTGTCCCGGGGGGATCTCTCGAGACCCAGTACTTC. Amino acid sequence: CSVVPGGSLETQYF.

The CDR3 region has the DNA TGTGCCAGCAGCTTACAGCGTGGTTCCTCCTACGAGCAGTACTTC. Protein sequence: CASSLQRGSSYEQYF. The V and J genes are TRBV7-2 and TRBJ2-7; D gene unclear. Trimming took 2 bases from V and 0 from J, leaving 11 bases between them. The germline V gene has CDR1 SGHTA and CDR2 FQGNSA. This CDR3 is built from 15 residues. Full variable domain (missing parts from reference TRBV7-2 and TRBJ2-7): GAGVSQSPSNKVTEKGKDVELRCDPISGHTALYWYRQSLGQGLEFLIYFQGNSAPDKSGLPSDRFSAERTGGSVSTLTIQRTQQEDSAVYLCASSLQRGSSYEQYFGPGTRLTVT.

The genes are TRBV6-5 and TRBJ2-4; D ambiguous. Germline-derived CDR1 and CDR2 are MNHEY and SVGAGI. There are 16 residues in the CDR3. Trimming removed 4 bases from V and 1 base from J, with 14 bases in between. CDR3 protein: CASSFDPLSAKNIQYF. The CDR3 DNA follows: TGTGCCAGCAGTTTCGACCCGCTTTCGGCCAAAAACATTCAGTACTTC.